The 19 T cell receptor beta chains below were found in one sample sequenced in a study of OX40 agonist ivuxolimab in advanced cancers. TCRdb's copy holds only in-frame clones and misses some; the assay was immunoSEQ multiplex PCR. The data hold roughly 70,000 clones, with 70% to 90% observed a single time. This material consisted of CD4+ or CD8+ T cells sorted from blood, taken in a trial of the OX40 agonist ivuxolimab. These receptors were taken from an adult with an advanced solid tumor such as melanoma, head and neck, liver or kidney cancer.

The V call is TRBV2, the J call TRBJ2-4, with D perhaps matching TRBD1 (6 bases). Trimming shortened V by 10 bases and J by 0 bases, and 10 bases separated the two germline ends. Germline V gene sequence: CDR1 SNHLY, CDR2 FYNNEI. The length of the CDR3 is 13 residues. The CDR3: CATQGQAKNIQYF. CDR3 DNA: TGTGCCACACAGGGTCAAGCCAAAAACATTCAGTACTTC.

The rearrangement joins TRBV7-2 to TRBJ1-2; the match to TRBD1 covers 8 bases. V lost 3 bases and J lost 8; bases outside the gene matches: 8. The CDR3 has 14 amino acids. Germline V lookup: CDR1 SGHTA, CDR2 FQGNSA. The CDR3 loop reads CASSFGQGAWGYTF. CDR3 nucleotides: TGTGCCAGCAGCTTTGGACAGGGAGCGTGGGGCTACACCTTC.

The chain uses TRBV6-1 and TRBJ2-1; D tentatively fits TRBD1 or TRBD2 (6 bases each). CDR3 length equals 15 residues. V was trimmed by 2 bases and J by 2 bases, leaving 10 bases between them. Germline loops: CDR1 MNHNS, CDR2 SASEGT. The CDR3 region has the DNA TGTGCCAGCAGTGAATACGGGGGCCCCTACAATGAGCAGTTCTTC. Amino acids: CASSEYGGPYNEQFF.

The chain employs TRBV4-2 and TRBJ1-4; 8 bases match TRBD1. Trimming took 4 bases from V and 5 from J; bases not matched to a gene: 3. Germline CDR1 LGHNA, CDR2 YNFKEQ. The CDR3 is made up of 14 amino acids. CDR3 in amino acids: CASSLTGANEKLFF. CDR3 sequence (DNA): TGTGCCAGCAGCCTGACAGGGGCAAATGAAAAACTGTTTTTT.

This clone came up once. This chain links TRBV4-2 with TRBJ2-7, with 12 bases aligning to TRBD2. CDR1 is LGHNA, CDR2 YNFKEQ, per germline. Losses at the gene ends were 6 bases for V and 9 bases for J; bases not matched to a gene: 12. The CDR3 is made up of 15 amino acids. The CDR3 here is CASRLAGGLYERQYF. The CDR3 nucleotides are TGTGCCAGCAGACTAGCGGGGGGCCTTTATGAGAGGCAGTACTTC.

The chain recombines TRBV28 with TRBJ1-1; D remains ambiguous. Between the trimmed V and J ends, which lost 8 bases and 9 bases, there was a span of 19 bases. The CDR3 runs to 13 residues. Germline CDR1 reads MDHEN; CDR2 reads SYDVKM. The CDR3 region is CASSTPGLPKAFF. The CDR3, as DNA: TGTGCCAGCTCCACCCCCGGGCTGCCGAAAGCTTTCTTT.

The rearrangement uses TRBV19 and TRBJ2-6, with D tentatively TRBD2 (7 bases). This CDR3 comprises 16 residues. The V gene's germline CDR1 is LNHDA and CDR2 SQIVND (reference sequence). Trimming shortened V by 4 bases and J by 0 bases, and 10 bases separated the two germline ends. CDR3 in DNA: TGTGCCAGTAGTAAGGGAGGGGGCTCTGGGGCCAACGTCCTGACTTTC. Its protein product is CASSKGGGSGANVLTF.

This sequence joins TRBV20-1 and TRBJ1-2; a weak D match, TRBD1 (6 bases). The germline CDR1 and CDR2 sequences are DFQATT and SNEGSKA (reference sequence). Trimming removed 7 bases from V and 13 bases from J, with 19 bases in between. The CDR3 totals 11 residues. Written as DNA, the CDR3 is TGCAGTGTTGAGGGGGGCACCTACTTCACCTTC. Residues: CSVEGGTYFTF.

CDR3 DNA: TGTGCCAGCAGCTCCCCTTTTAGCGGGTATTCCGAGCAGTACTTC. Protein product: CASSSPFSGYSEQYF. This chain uses TRBV7-8 with TRBJ2-7; 7 nucleotides align to TRBD2. Germline V gene sequence: CDR1 SGHVS, CDR2 FQNEAQ. The CDR3 consists of 15 residues. Unmatched junction bases numbered 12, after V lost 4 bases and J lost 6 bases.

The chain employs TRBV2 and TRBJ2-3; 7 bases are a match to TRBD2. The CDR3 runs to 13 residues. CDR1 is SNHLY and CDR2 is FYNNEI in the germline V gene. Trimming removed 6 bases from V and 6 bases from J; junction bases left unmatched: 6. CDR3 sequence: CASRREGRDTQYF. In nucleotides, the CDR3 is TGTGCCAGCAGGAGGGAGGGCCGGGATACGCAGTATTTT.

The gene calls are TRBV30 and TRBJ2-2; D remains ambiguous. The germline CDR1 and CDR2 sequences are GTSNPN and SVGIG (reference sequence). This CDR3 comprises 12 residues. The V end lost 2 bases, the J end lost 6 bases, and 7 bases lay between the germline ends. The CDR3: CAWSSRSGELFF. Written as DNA, the CDR3 is TGTGCCTGGAGTTCACGCTCCGGGGAGCTGTTTTTT.

This clone showed up just once. The chain links TRBV28 to TRBJ1-4; 8 nucleotides line up with TRBD1. The CDR3 extends over 15 amino acids. Germline loops: CDR1 MDHEN, CDR2 SYDVKM. The J segment lost 6 bases and the V segment lost 6 bases, leaving 9 bases of the junction unmatched. The CDR3 DNA is TGTGCCAGCAGCCCCGATAGGACAGGGTATGAAAAACTGTTTTTT. The encoded protein is CASSPDRTGYEKLFF.

V usage is TRBV30 and J usage is TRBJ1-1, with a tentative D call TRBD1 (6 bases). The CDR3 runs 13 residues. The germline CDR1 and CDR2 sequences are GTSNPN and SVGIG (reference sequence). The germline V and J ends were trimmed by 6 bases and 0 bases, with 11 bases remaining between them. CDR3 nucleotides: TGTGCCTGTACGGGACACCTGAACACTGAAGCTTTCTTT. This gives the protein CACTGHLNTEAFF.

The chain carries TRBV28 and TRBJ1-6, with D uncertain. Trimming left V 4 bases short and J 7 bases short, with 11 bases between. This CDR3 comprises 14 residues. Per germline, CDR1 MDHEN and CDR2 SYDVKM. The CDR3 nucleotides read TGTGCCAGCAGTTCCCGGGGAAGAAATTCACCCCTCCACTTT. As protein: CASSSRGRNSPLHF.

The chain links TRBV11-3 to TRBJ2-5; D is perhaps TRBD2 (6 bases). Trimming took off 5 bases at V and 0 bases at J, with 10 bases between the two ends. This CDR3 spans 14 amino acids. Germline values: CDR1 SGHNT, CDR2 YENEEA. CDR3 residues: CASSKTRYQETQYF. In DNA, the CDR3 is TGTGCCAGCAGCAAGACTAGGTACCAAGAGACCCAGTACTTC.

The table lists this clone with a count of one. The genes are TRBV7-9 and TRBJ1-2; D ambiguous. The CDR3 runs to 14 residues. The germline gives CDR1 SEHNR, CDR2 FQNEAQ (reference sequence). V gave up 1 base and J gave up 3 bases, with 9 bases separating them. The CDR3: CASSLEGRDYGYTF. As DNA, the CDR3 is TGTGCCAGCAGCTTAGAGGGCAGAGACTATGGCTACACCTTC. Drawing the rest from reference TRBV7-9 and TRBJ1-2, the complete variable domain is DTGVSQNPRHKITKRGQNVTFRCDPISEHNRLYWYRQTLGQGPEFLTYFQNEAQLEKSRLLSDRFSAERPKGSFSTLEIQRTEQGDSAMYLCASSLEGRDYGYTFGSGTRLTVV.

The V and J genes are TRBV29-1 and TRBJ2-7; 7 bases match TRBD1. This CDR3 has 12 residues. Germline CDR1 is SQVTM and CDR2 is ANQGSEA. The V gene end was trimmed by 7 bases and the J gene end by 2 bases; junction bases not matched to a gene: 5. CDR3 nucleotide sequence: TGCAGCGCGAGGGACAGTACCTACGAGCAGTACTTC. Amino acid sequence: CSARDSTYEQYF.

A few counts support this clone. This chain joins TRBV9 and TRBJ1-3; D unclear. This CDR3 is 14 amino acids long. Trimming pared 2 bases from V and 3 bases from J, leaving 9 bases between. CDR1 and CDR2 (germline): SGDLS, YYNGEE. In DNA, the CDR3 is TGTGCCAGCAGCGTGGCCAGCAATGGAAACACCATATATTTT. It yields the protein CASSVASNGNTIYF.

The chain combines TRBV6-5 with TRBJ2-7, with 7 bases matching TRBD2. The CDR3 is 12 residues long. V dropped 8 bases and J dropped 6; count of bases not matched to a gene: 7. CDR1 and CDR2 (germline): MNHEY, SVGAGI. The CDR3 reads CASHKTGGEQYF. In nucleotides, the CDR3 is TGTGCCAGCCACAAAACGGGAGGCGAGCAGTACTTC.